One and the same sample provided the 19 T cell receptor beta chains below, sequenced in a study of blood T cell repertoires in COVID-19. Assay: immunoSEQ multiplex PCR; the TCRdb copy retains only in-frame clones and omits some. The table records about 30,000 clones, about 92% of them present only once. Material for sequencing was peripheral blood. These receptors came from a man aged 45-65 years with active COVID-19.

J is TRBJ1-6 and V is TRBV28, with unresolved D. The V gene lost 3 bases and the J gene lost 5 bases, with 11 bases spanning the gap. Germline CDR1 is MDHEN and CDR2 is SYDVKM. The CDR3 is made up of 15 amino acids. CDR3 in amino acids: CASSFRGPNNSPLHF. The CDR3 coding sequence is TGTGCCAGCAGTTTTCGGGGTCCTAATAATTCACCCCTCCACTTT.

The chain joins TRBV5-1 to TRBJ1-2; 8 bases are shared with TRBD1. The J segment lost 6 bases and the V segment lost 4 bases, leaving 8 bases of the junction unmatched. CDR3 length: 14 residues. Looked up from germline, CDR1 is SGHRS and CDR2 is YFSETQ. The DNA of the CDR3 is TGCGCCAGCAGCAAGGACAGGGCAGAGAATGGCTACACCTTC. As protein: CASSKDRAENGYTF.

V usage is TRBV27 and J usage is TRBJ2-7, with a weak D call TRBD2 (5 bases). The V gene lost 7 bases and the J gene lost 0 bases, with 10 bases spanning the gap. The length of the CDR3 is 13 residues. The germline CDR1 and CDR2 sequences are MNHEY and SMNVEV (reference sequence). The CDR3 loop is CASKRRSSYEQYF. The CDR3 region has the DNA TGTGCCAGCAAGAGGAGGAGCTCCTACGAGCAGTACTTC.

The gene calls are TRBV5-1 and TRBJ2-1, with TRBD1 matching 10 bases. This CDR3 contains 14 residues. Germline CDR1 is SGHRS and CDR2 is YFSETQ. V was clipped by 4 bases and J by 5 bases; unmatched bases: 3. The CDR3 spells CASSLGTGDNEQFF. Written as DNA, the CDR3 is TGCGCCAGCAGCCTCGGGACAGGGGACAATGAGCAGTTCTTC.

This rearrangement joins TRBV6-6 to TRBJ2-7, with TRBD1 matching over 11 bases. The CDR3 is 15 residues long. Germline V gene data show CDR1 as MNHNY and CDR2 as SVGAGI (reference sequence). V shed 0 bases and J 3 bases; nucleotides not matched to a gene: 1. In DNA form, the CDR3 reads TGTGCCAGCAGTTACTCCGGGACAGGGGGCTACGAGCAGTACTTC. It yields the protein CASSYSGTGGYEQYF.

To note about this clone: The same CDR3 also results from other DNA sequences found in this sample. V is TRBV9 and J is TRBJ1-1; D is undetermined. V lost 0 bases and J 0 bases, leaving 3 bases between the germline ends. The germline V gene encodes CDR1 SGDLS and CDR2 YYNGEE. This CDR3 is 13 amino acids long. The CDR3 protein is CASSVAVNTEAFF. CDR3 bases: TGTGCCAGCAGCGTAGCGGTGAACACTGAAGCTTTCTTT.

The chain joins TRBV7-8 to TRBJ2-2, with D maybe TRBD2 (6 bases). V was trimmed by 1 base and J by 1 base, leaving 10 bases between them. From germline, CDR1 is SGHVS and CDR2 FQNEAQ. The CDR3 covers 16 residues. CDR3 in DNA: TGTGCCAGCAGCTTAGTCGCTAGCGTGAACACCGGGGAGCTGTTTTTT. This gives the protein CASSLVASVNTGELFF. Full variable domain (rest looked up from reference TRBV7-8 and TRBJ2-2): GAGVSQSPRYKVAKRGQDVALRCDPISGHVSLFWYQQALGQGPEFLTYFQNEAQLDKSGLPSDRFFAERPEGSVSTLKIQRTQQEDSAVYLCASSLVASVNTGELFFGEGSRLTVL.

The V gene is TRBV2, the J gene TRBJ2-2; TRBD2 is a possible D gene (5 bases). Per germline, CDR1 SNHLY and CDR2 FYNNEI. This CDR3 is 15 amino acids long. V lost 5 bases and J 0 bases, leaving 10 bases between the germline ends. The CDR3 reads CASSYRETNTGELFF. The CDR3 region has the DNA TGTGCCAGCAGTTATCGGGAAACGAACACCGGGGAGCTGTTTTTT.

V is TRBV6-6 and J is TRBJ2-3, with 7 bases matching TRBD2. The CDR3 covers 14 residues. Looked up from germline, CDR1 is MNHNY and CDR2 is SVGAGI (reference sequence). The V and J ends lost 8 bases and 4 bases, in that order; junction bases with no gene match: 9. CDR3 DNA: TGTGCCAGCCGGGACTATAAAGCCTCAGATACGCAGTATTTT. Translated, it gives CASRDYKASDTQYF.

The chain joins TRBV6-5 to TRBJ1-1; weak D call: TRBD1 (5 bases). Per the germline V gene, CDR1 is MNHEY and CDR2 is SVGAGI. CDR3 length equals 15 residues. V was shortened by 5 bases and J by 1 base, with 14 bases between the two germline ends. This chain's CDR3 is CASSRQTASNTEAFF. The CDR3 nucleotides are TGTGCCAGCAGTCGGCAGACAGCTTCGAACACTGAAGCTTTCTTT.

The chain uses TRBV6-5 and TRBJ1-5; the D gene is possibly TRBD1 (6 bases). CDR3 length equals 15 residues. Trimming took 6 bases from V and 0 from J, leaving 12 bases between them. Germline lookup yields CDR1 MNHEY and CDR2 SVGAGI. CDR3 nucleotide sequence: TGTGCCAGCAGCGGGGACATTTATAGCAATCAGCCCCAGCATTTT. It encodes CASSGDIYSNQPQHF.

This clone was seen just once. This sequence joins TRBV19 and TRBJ1-2; possibly TRBD1 for D (6 bases). Per the germline V gene, CDR1 is LNHDA and CDR2 is SQIVND (reference sequence). V was trimmed by 9 bases and J by 5 bases, leaving 16 bases between them. The length of the CDR3 is 13 residues. This CDR3 is CASKERGWYGYTF. The DNA of the CDR3 is TGTGCCAGCAAAGAGAGGGGGTGGTATGGCTACACCTTC.

The V gene is TRBV3-1 (or the pseudogene TRBV3-2), the J gene TRBJ1-1; tentatively, D is TRBD1 (6 bases). The germline V gene encodes CDR1 LGHDT and CDR2 YNNKEL (reference sequence). Trimming stripped 4 bases from V and 0 bases from J, with 18 bases between. The CDR3 loop spans 17 amino acids. Written as DNA, the CDR3 is TGTGCCAGCAGCCGAAAGGGGGGGTGGGAGTTGAACACTGAAGCTTTCTTT. Protein: CASSRKGGWELNTEAFF.

This rearrangement joins TRBV18 to TRBJ1-4; D call uncertain. The CDR3 totals 13 residues. Germline CDR1 and CDR2: KGHSH and LQKENI. In nucleotides, the CDR3 is TGTGTTACAGCTACTGGCAGGAATGAAAAACTGTTTTTT. Translating it yields CVTATGRNEKLFF.

The chain employs TRBV10-3 and TRBJ2-7, with TRBD2 matching 10 bases. CDR1 and CDR2 from the germline V gene are ENHRY and SYGVKD. The V and J ends lost 0 bases and 3 bases, in that order; junction bases with no gene match: 2. The CDR3 loop spans 15 amino acids. CDR3 sequence: CAISESSSGSYEQYF. DNA of the CDR3: TGTGCCATCAGTGAGTCCTCTAGCGGGAGCTACGAGCAGTACTTC.

The V and J genes are TRBV6-1 and TRBJ1-1; tentative D call: TRBD1 (6 bases). Germline V gene sequence: CDR1 MNHNS, CDR2 SASEGT. This CDR3 spans 14 amino acids. Trimming cost V 3 bases and J 10 bases, with 18 bases left between them. For the CDR3, the DNA is TGTGCCAGCAGTGACACCCACAGGGATGATAGAGCTTTCTTT. Translated, it gives CASSDTHRDDRAFF.

In its sample, this clone was seen once. The V call is TRBV10-3, the J call TRBJ1-2, with TRBD1 identical over 10 bases. The CDR3 sequence is 17 residues long. The V gene end was trimmed by 7 bases and the J gene end by 3 bases; junction bases not matched to a gene: 14. Germline loops: CDR1 ENHRY, CDR2 SYGVKD. CDR3 residues: CAITGRDRGQFDYGYTF. The DNA for the CDR3 is TGTGCCATCACGGGCCGAGACAGGGGGCAGTTCGACTATGGCTACACCTTC.

The genes are TRBV5-1 and TRBJ2-3; TRBD2 is a possible D gene (6 bases). Germline V gives CDR1 SGHRS, CDR2 YFSETQ. V was trimmed by 0 bases and J by 6 bases, leaving 14 bases between them. CDR3 size: 15 residues. CDR3 residues: CASSLDPGDGDTQYF. The CDR3 nucleotides are TGCGCCAGCAGCTTGGATCCGGGGGACGGGGATACGCAGTATTTT.

The chain employs TRBV3-1 (or the pseudogene TRBV3-2) and TRBJ2-1, with 11 nucleotides matching TRBD1. The trim removed 1 base at V and 1 base at J, leaving 0 bases unmatched. Germline CDR1 LGHDT, CDR2 YNNKEL (reference sequence). The CDR3 consists of 16 residues. The CDR3 sequence: CASSQGDRGSYNEQFF. The CDR3 bases are TGTGCCAGCAGCCAAGGGGACAGGGGGTCCTACAATGAGCAGTTCTTC.